The clone carrying this T cell receptor (beta chain) was seen only a few times. Antigen unknown. These data are taken from a study of identical twins. Template switching, a step in the protocol, added a universal primer site, and cDNA carried unique molecular identifiers. TCRdb used MiXCR to reprocess the 5' RACE reads, holding one entry per CDR3 protein. The data contain around 650,000 distinct CDR3 sequences, about 7.6% of them singletons. Overall study results and limits: Cross-sectional statistical analysis was relied on for the conclusions, without the same donors being followed. With abundant cord blood beta clonotypes, insertions were fewer; memory repertoires showed no such pattern. Invariant cells of the MAIT and iNKT types might have partly distorted the zero-insertion analyses.

This CDR3 comprises 16 residues. J lost 6 bases, V lost 7 bases, and 13 bases had no gene match. This sample also appeared in a second study, on yellow fever vaccine responses in identical twins.

Sequences were obtained from PBMCs. The sequence derives from a woman younger than 35 in good health. The J gene is TRBJ2-1, the V gene TRBV12-3 or TRBV12-4; TRBD1 aligns across 9 bases. The CDR3, as DNA: TGTGCCAGCAAAGTTACTGCCGGGACAGGGACCAATGAGCAGTTCTTC. Its protein product is CASKVTAGTGTNEQFF.